The subject of this entry is one T cell receptor beta chain. Only in-frame clones appear in the TCRdb table, and some are missing; sequencing was by immunoSEQ multiplex PCR. This sample yields under 300,000 clones, of which roughly 87% are seen a single time; approximately 7.5% belongs to the top ten. This sample is drawn from a study of blood T cell repertoires in COVID-19. This CDR3 region has 15 residues. The V gene end was trimmed by 4 bases and the J gene end by 4 bases; junction bases not matched to a gene: 7. Germline loops: CDR1 MDHEN, CDR2 SYDVKM. The material sequenced was peripheral blood. This chain links TRBV28 with TRBJ1-1; TRBD1 matches at 9 bases. The TCR comes from a man aged 60 to 69 who had recovered from COVID-19. The CDR3 reads CASSSRTGVVTEAFF. As DNA, the CDR3 is TGTGCCAGCAGTTCCCGGACAGGGGTTGTCACTGAAGCTTTCTTT.